Following are 4 T cell receptor beta chains from one sample sequenced in a study of regulatory T cells in long-lasting Graves disease. Through Arm-PCR of CDR3 regions and iRepertoire HTBI primers, TCR beta libraries were built. TCRdb passed the multiplex PCR reads through MiXCR, listing each CDR3 protein once. Of around 400,000 distinct CDR3 sequences detected, 15% appear once; the ten largest clones hold roughly 7.7%. Time point indicated: newly diagnosed GD, antithyroid drugs for less than 3 months. Extracted RNA from PBMCs served as the source of the TCR library. This sample was shared with a second study, whose subject was T cells in Graves' hyperthyroidism and ophthalmopathy.

The sample consisted of peripheral blood mononuclear cells (PBMCs), taken at new diagnosis, from a patient treated with antithyroid drugs. These receptors all come from a woman between 40 and 55 years old with Graves disease.

This clonotype appeared many times. This chain links TRBV3-1 with TRBJ2-3; D gene ambiguous. The V end lost 1 base, the J end lost 4 bases, and 12 bases lay between the germline ends. The germline V gene encodes CDR1 LGHDT and CDR2 YNNKEL (reference sequence). The CDR3 is 15 amino acids. CDR3 sequence: CASSQGRWVADTQYF. Written as DNA, the CDR3 is TGTGCCAGCAGCCAAGGTCGGTGGGTCGCAGATACGCAGTATTTT.

This clonotype has only a few counts. The chain couples TRBV3-1 to TRBJ2-3; D might be TRBD1 or TRBD2, each matching 6 bases. This CDR3 comprises 13 residues. Trimming took 4 bases from V and 6 from J, leaving 11 bases between them. In germline, CDR1 is LGHDT, CDR2 YNNKEL (reference sequence). Written as DNA, the CDR3 is TGTGCCAGCAGCCCCGGGGGCAGGGATACGCAGTATTTT. This gives the protein CASSPGGRDTQYF.

The chain carries TRBV6-2 or TRBV6-3 and TRBJ1-1; the match to TRBD1 covers 11 bases. Germline loops: CDR1 MNHEY, CDR2 SVGEGT. V was pared by 5 bases and J by 4 bases, with 9 bases of the junction left unmatched. This CDR3 contains 16 residues. CDR3 DNA: TGTGCCAGCAGTGAAGCGGGACAGGGGGTGGGCACTGAAGCTTTCTTT. Translating it yields CASSEAGQGVGTEAFF.

This clonotype was counted at least ten times. The V gene is TRBV7-9, the J gene TRBJ1-2; a possible D gene is TRBD1 (6 bases). Looked up from germline, CDR1 is SEHNR and CDR2 is FQNEAQ (reference sequence). V was clipped by 5 bases and J by 2 bases, with 12 bases between them. The CDR3 contains 14 residues. Here the CDR3 DNA reads TGTGCCAGCAGCCCCAACAGGGAAAACTATGGCTACACCTTC. Amino acids: CASSPNRENYGYTF.